A single sample gave rise to the 5 T cell receptor beta chains below, sequenced in a study of CXCR3-negative and CXCR3-positive naive CD8 T cells. The authors made the TRB cDNA libraries by 5' RACE using UMI labels. TCRdb reprocessed the 5' RACE reads; each CDR3 protein has one entry and no DNA is given. The listing records approximately 41,000 distinct CDR3 sequences. The specimen sequenced was memory CD8+ T cells from blood. These receptors all come from a human donor in good health. Some clones in this sample may be carry-over from other donors' samples.

The chain links TRBV27 to TRBJ2-7; the D call from TCRdb, TRBD2, cannot be confirmed without DNA. The CDR3 runs 13 residues. The germline CDR1 and CDR2 sequences are MNHEY and SMNVEV (reference sequence). CDR3 loop: CASSPAGGGEQYF.

This chain connects TRBV7-3 to TRBJ2-7; checking the TCRdb D call of TRBD1 is not possible without DNA. The CDR3 is 17 residues long. Germline CDR1 SGHTA, CDR2 FQGTGA. CDR3 loop: CASSLTPSPGRFTEQYF.

The rearrangement links TRBV7-9 to TRBJ2-7. Germline CDR1 SEHNR, CDR2 FQNEAQ (reference sequence). The CDR3 spans 12 residues. The CDR3 reads CASSQTHYEQYF.

The J gene is TRBJ2-7, the V gene TRBV6-2 or TRBV6-3; the D gene TCRdb calls, TRBD1, cannot be checked with no DNA. CDR3 length equals 17 residues. Germline V gene sequence: CDR1 MNHEY, CDR2 SVGEGT. The CDR3 spells CASSYNRRASSPYEQYF.

The chain employs TRBV20-1 and TRBJ2-7; TCRdb's assignment of TRBD1 cannot be checked, as there is no DNA. This CDR3 comprises 14 residues. The germline gives CDR1 DFQATT, CDR2 SNEGSKA (reference sequence). CDR3: CSARDVIGGYEQYF.